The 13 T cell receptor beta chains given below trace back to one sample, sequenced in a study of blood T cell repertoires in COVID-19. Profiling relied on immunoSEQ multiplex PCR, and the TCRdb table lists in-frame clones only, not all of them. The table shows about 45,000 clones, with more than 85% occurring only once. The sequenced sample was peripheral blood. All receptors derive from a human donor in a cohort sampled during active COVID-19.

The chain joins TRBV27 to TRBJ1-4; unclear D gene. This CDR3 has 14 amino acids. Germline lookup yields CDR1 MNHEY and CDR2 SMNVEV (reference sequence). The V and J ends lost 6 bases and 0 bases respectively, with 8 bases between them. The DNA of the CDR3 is TGTGCCAGCAGACTTAAACCAACTAATGAAAAACTGTTTTTT. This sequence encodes CASRLKPTNEKLFF.

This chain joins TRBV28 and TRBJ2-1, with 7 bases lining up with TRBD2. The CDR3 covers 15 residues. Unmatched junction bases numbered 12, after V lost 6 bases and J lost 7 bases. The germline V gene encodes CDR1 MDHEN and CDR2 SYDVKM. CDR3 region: CASSPAGLADNEQFF. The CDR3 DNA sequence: TGTGCCAGCAGCCCCGCCGGGCTAGCGGATAATGAGCAGTTCTTC.

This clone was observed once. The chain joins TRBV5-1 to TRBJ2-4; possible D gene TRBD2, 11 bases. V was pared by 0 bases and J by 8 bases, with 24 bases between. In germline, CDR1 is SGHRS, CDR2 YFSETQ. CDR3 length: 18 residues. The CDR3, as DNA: TGCGCCAGCAGCTTGGCCCCAATGACTAGCGGGACAGGGGACATTCAGTACTTC. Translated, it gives CASSLAPMTSGTGDIQYF.

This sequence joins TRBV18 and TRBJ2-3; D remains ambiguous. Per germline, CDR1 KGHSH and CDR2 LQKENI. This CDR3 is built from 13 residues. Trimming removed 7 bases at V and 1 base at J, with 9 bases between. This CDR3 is CASFYRGTDTQYF. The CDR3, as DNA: TGTGCCAGCTTTTACCGGGGCACAGATACGCAGTATTTT.

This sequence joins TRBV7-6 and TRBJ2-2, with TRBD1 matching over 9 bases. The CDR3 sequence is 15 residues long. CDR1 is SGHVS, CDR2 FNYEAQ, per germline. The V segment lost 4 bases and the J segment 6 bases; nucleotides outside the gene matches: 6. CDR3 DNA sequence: TGTGCCAGCAGCTGGGACAGGGCTGTCGCCGGGGAGCTGTTTTTT. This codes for CASSWDRAVAGELFF.

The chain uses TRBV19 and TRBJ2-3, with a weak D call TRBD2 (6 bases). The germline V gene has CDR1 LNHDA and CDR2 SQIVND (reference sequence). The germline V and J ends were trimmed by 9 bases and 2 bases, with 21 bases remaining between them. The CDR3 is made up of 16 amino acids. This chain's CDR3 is CASSRRGIDFTDTQYF. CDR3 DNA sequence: TGTGCCAGCTCTAGGAGGGGAATAGATTTCACAGATACGCAGTATTTT.

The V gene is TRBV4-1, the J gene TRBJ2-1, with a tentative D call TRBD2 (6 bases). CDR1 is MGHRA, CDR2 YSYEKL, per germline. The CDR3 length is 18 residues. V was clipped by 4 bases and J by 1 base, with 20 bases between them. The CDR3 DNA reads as TGCGCCAGCAGCCGACTTTTCGGCGGGAAGACGTCCTACAATGAGCAGTTCTTC. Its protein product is CASSRLFGGKTSYNEQFF.

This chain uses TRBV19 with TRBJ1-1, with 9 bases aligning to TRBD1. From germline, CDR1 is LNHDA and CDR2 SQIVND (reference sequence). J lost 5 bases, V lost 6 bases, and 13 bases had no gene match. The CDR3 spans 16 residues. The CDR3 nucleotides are TGTGCCAGTAGCTCGGGACAGGGACTTCGGGGGACTGAAGCTTTCTTT. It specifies CASSSGQGLRGTEAFF.

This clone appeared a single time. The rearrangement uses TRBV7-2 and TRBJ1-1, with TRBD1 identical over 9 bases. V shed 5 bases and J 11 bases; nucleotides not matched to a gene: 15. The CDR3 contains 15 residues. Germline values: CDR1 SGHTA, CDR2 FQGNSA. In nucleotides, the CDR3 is TGTGCCAGCAGCGTAGGGACAGGGTCCGTTTTTTACGCTTTCTTT. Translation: CASSVGTGSVFYAFF. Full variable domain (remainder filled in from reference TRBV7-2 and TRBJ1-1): GAGVSQSPSNKVTEKGKDVELRCDPISGHTALYWYRQSLGQGLEFLIYFQGNSAPDKSGLPSDRFSAERTGGSVSTLTIQRTQQEDSAVYLCASSVGTGSVFYAFFGQGTRLTVV.

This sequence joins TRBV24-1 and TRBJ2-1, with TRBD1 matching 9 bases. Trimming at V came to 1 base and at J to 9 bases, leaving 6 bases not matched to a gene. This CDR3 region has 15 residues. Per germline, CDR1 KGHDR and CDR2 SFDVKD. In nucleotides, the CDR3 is TGTGCCACCAGTGATTTTGGGACAGGGAAAGCTGAGCAGTTCTTC. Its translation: CATSDFGTGKAEQFF.

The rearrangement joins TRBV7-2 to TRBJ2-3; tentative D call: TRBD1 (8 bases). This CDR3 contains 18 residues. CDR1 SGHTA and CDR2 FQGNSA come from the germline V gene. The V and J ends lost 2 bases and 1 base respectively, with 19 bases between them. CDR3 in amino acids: CASSLTREDRVRTDTQYF. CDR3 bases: TGTGCCAGCAGCTTAACCCGGGAGGACAGGGTTCGCACAGATACGCAGTATTTT.

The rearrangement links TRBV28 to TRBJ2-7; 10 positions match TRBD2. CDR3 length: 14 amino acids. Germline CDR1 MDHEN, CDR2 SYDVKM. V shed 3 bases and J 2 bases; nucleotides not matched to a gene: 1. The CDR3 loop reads CASSFTSGTYEQYF. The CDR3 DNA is TGTGCCAGCAGTTTTACTAGCGGGACCTACGAGCAGTACTTC.

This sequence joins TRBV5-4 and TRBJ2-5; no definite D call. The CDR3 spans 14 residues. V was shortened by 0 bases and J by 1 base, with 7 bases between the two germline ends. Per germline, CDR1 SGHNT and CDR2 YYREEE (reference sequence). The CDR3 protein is CASSLVGGQETQYF. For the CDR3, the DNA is TGTGCCAGCAGCTTGGTCGGCGGCCAAGAGACCCAGTACTTC.